The 10 T cell receptor beta chains below all came from one sample that was sequenced in a study of OX40 agonist ivuxolimab in advanced cancers. The protocol was immunoSEQ multiplex PCR, while the TCRdb copy is restricted to in-frame clones and leaves out a portion. The sample records 35,000 to 55,000 clones, over 80% being singletons. Source: CD4+ or CD8+ T cells sorted from blood, taken in a trial of the OX40 agonist ivuxolimab. These receptor sequences come from an adult with an advanced solid tumor such as melanoma, head and neck, liver or kidney cancer.

The genes are TRBV9 and TRBJ1-6, with D tentatively TRBD1 (5 bases). V was clipped by 3 bases and J by 5 bases, with 12 bases between them. Germline lookup yields CDR1 SGDLS and CDR2 YYNGEE. The CDR3 extends over 15 amino acids. CDR3 sequence reads: CASSALTEDNSPLHF. In DNA, the CDR3 is TGTGCCAGCAGCGCCCTGACAGAAGATAATTCACCCCTCCACTTT.

The chain uses TRBV30 and TRBJ2-3; possibly TRBD1 or TRBD2 for D (5 bases each). V dropped 3 bases and J dropped 6 bases, with 22 bases sitting between them. This CDR3 spans 16 amino acids. Germline CDR1 GTSNPN, CDR2 SVGIG (reference sequence). CDR3 sequence reads: CAWSSESGRRADTQYF. The CDR3 DNA reads TGTGCCTGGAGCTCCGAATCAGGGAGACGGGCGGATACGCAGTATTTT. The full variable domain, in which reference TRBV30 and TRBJ2-3 provide the parts outside the CDR3, is SQTIHQWPATLVQPVGSPLSLECTVEGTSNPNLYWYRQAAGRGLQLLFYSVGIGQISSEVPQNLSASRPQDRQFILSSKKLLLSDSGFYLCAWSSESGRRADTQYFGPGTRLTVL.

The chain combines TRBV12-2 with TRBJ2-6; the table's TRBD2 call for D was not verified on the DNA. TRBV12-2 is classified as a pseudogene. The CDR3 consists of 21 residues. CDR3 protein: CASRLARGQTSDGPGANVLTF. The CDR3 DNA is TGTGCAAGTCGCTTAGCGAGGGGGCAGACTAGCGACGGCCCTGGGGCCAACGTCCTGACTTTC.

This chain uses TRBV30 with TRBJ1-3, with no clear D. CDR1 and CDR2 (germline): GTSNPN, SVGIG (reference sequence). V lost 1 base and J lost 7, with 11 bases in between. This CDR3 spans 13 amino acids. CDR3 loop: CAWSEKGPNTIYF. The CDR3 nucleotides read TGTGCCTGGAGTGAGAAGGGTCCGAACACCATATATTTT.

This chain uses TRBV4-1 with TRBJ2-5; possible D gene TRBD1, 5 bases. Matching the DNA end better, TRBJ2-7 makes the J call doubtful. The CDR3 is made up of 13 amino acids. The germline gives CDR1 MGHRA, CDR2 YSYEKL. CDR3 in DNA: TGCGCCAGCAGCCAACCCAGGGCCTACGAGCAGTACTTC. Translation: CASSQPRAYEQYF.

The J gene is TRBJ1-2, the V gene TRBV25-1, with a possible D match to TRBD1 (6 bases). V lost 0 bases and J 8 bases, leaving 16 bases between the germline ends. Germline V lookup: CDR1 MGHDK, CDR2 SYGVNS. This CDR3 is built from 15 residues. CDR3 residues: CASSEYYREIGGYTF. The CDR3, as DNA: TGTGCCAGCAGTGAATACTACAGGGAAATAGGAGGCTACACCTTC.

V gene TRBV18 combines with J gene TRBJ1-1, with no clear D. This CDR3 contains 11 residues. V lost 4 bases to trimming and J lost 6 bases, with 6 bases between them. Germline values: CDR1 KGHSH, CDR2 LQKENI. CDR3 DNA sequence: TGTGCCAGCTCACTGGCATCTGAAGCTTTCTTT. Translated: CASSLASEAFF.

The V and J genes are TRBV30 and TRBJ2-3; D perhaps matches TRBD2 (6 bases). CDR1 is GTSNPN and CDR2 is SVGIG in the germline V gene (reference sequence). The length of the CDR3 is 14 residues. The V and J ends lost 6 bases and 0 bases respectively, with 13 bases between them. DNA for the CDR3: TGTGCCTGTTCACTAGCCCCTAGCACAGATACGCAGTATTTT. Protein sequence: CACSLAPSTDTQYF.

The gene calls are TRBV7-2 and TRBJ2-3; D perhaps matches TRBD2 (6 bases). This CDR3 comprises 16 residues. CDR1 and CDR2 (germline): SGHTA, FQGNSA. Trimming cost V 5 bases and J 2 bases, with 17 bases left between them. The CDR3, as DNA: TGTGCCAGCAGCGGGAGCTTTCGGGAGCCCACAGATACGCAGTATTTT. Its translation: CASSGSFREPTDTQYF.

V and J are TRBV7-8 and TRBJ1-6, with TRBD1 as a possible D gene (5 bases). V was pared by 1 base and J by 3 bases, with 10 bases between. Germline V gene lookup returns CDR1 SGHVS and CDR2 FQNEAQ. CDR3 length equals 16 residues. The CDR3 DNA follows: TGTGCCAGCAGCTTAGGTGGGGCCGGCTATAATTCACCCCTCCACTTT. It is translated as CASSLGGAGYNSPLHF.